The TCR beta chain described here comes from a study of identical twins. Whole-study findings and limits: Models underpredicted monozygotic twin sharing of out-of-frame TCR alpha. Surplus twin overlap in beta out-of-frame sequences was less pronounced.

Germline lookup yields CDR1 MNHNY and CDR2 SVGAGI (reference sequence). The CDR3 sequence is 16 residues long. Trimming took off 6 bases at V and 0 bases at J, with 18 bases between the two ends. The sample holds a few counts of this clonotype. Its antigen is unidentified. Template switching introduced a universal primer site, and the cDNA bore unique molecular identifiers. TCRdb reprocessed the 5' RACE reads via MiXCR and lists one record per CDR3 protein. The sample includes some 1,700,000 distinct CDR3 sequences, under 35% of them seen just once. The receptor's source is a newborn girl in good health. This sequence joins TRBV6-6 and TRBJ2-7; D is unclear. Sequencing was done on a sample of cord blood. The CDR3 bases are TGTGCCAGCAGACACCTAGAACATTTGAGCTCCTACGAGCAGTACTTC. Amino acids: CASRHLEHLSSYEQYF.